The 2 T cell receptor beta chains below come from one sample, sequenced in a study of PD-1 blockade in mismatch repair-deficient tumors. Using immunoSEQ multiplex PCR, the repertoire was profiled, and TCRdb retains in-frame clones only, with some absent. Of roughly 48,000 clones listed, under 85% are singletons. Here the sequenced sample was PBMCs, taken before pembrolizumab treatment. The receptor source for this set is an adult with mismatch repair-deficient cancer.

V usage is TRBV19 and J usage is TRBJ2-7, with 9 bases lining up with TRBD2. Trimming removed 11 bases from V and 1 base from J; junction bases left unmatched: 12. The CDR3 loop spans 15 amino acids. Germline CDR1 reads LNHDA; CDR2 reads SQIVND (reference sequence). In DNA, the CDR3 is TGTGCCGTTAGAGGGGGTAGCGGGAGTTCCTACGAGCAGTACTTC. It codes for CAVRGGSGSSYEQYF.

This clone is a singleton in its sample. This chain joins TRBV4-1 and TRBJ2-3; D ambiguous. Trimming shortened V by 2 bases and J by 6 bases, and 12 bases separated the two germline ends. Germline CDR1 MGHRA, CDR2 YSYEKL. The CDR3 extends over 14 amino acids. The CDR3 DNA is TGCGCCAGCAGCCAAATGCGTAGGGTTGATACGCAGTATTTT. Translating gives CASSQMRRVDTQYF.